This section outlines one TCR beta chain sequence together with its context. What it binds is unknown. Repertoires were generated with immunoSEQ multiplex PCR, while TCRdb's copy carries only in-frame clones and drops some. The sample has millions of clones, 85% to 95% seen once. These data are taken from a study of shared clonotypes between healthy human individuals. The study's findings and limits: The donor pool, a small one, limited the genetic and exposure-history diversity represented.

Only Caucasian adults living in Nashville, Tennessee served as donors. The CDR3 is made up of 19 amino acids. V dropped 3 bases and J dropped 2; count of bases not matched to a gene: 17. Germline CDR1 reads SGDLS; CDR2 reads YYNGEE. The chain employs TRBV9 and TRBJ1-5; 7 bases match TRBD1. The source material was naive CD4+ T cells sorted from blood. Subset here: CD45RA+ positively selected. The receptor comes from a man between 18 and 29 years old in good health. The CDR3 spells CASSAGGLLRDSGNQPQHF. In nucleotides, the CDR3 is TGTGCCAGCAGCGCCGGAGGGTTACTCCGGGACAGTGGCAATCAGCCCCAGCATTTT. The whole variable domain, remainder taken from reference TRBV9 and TRBJ1-5, is DSGVTQTPKHLITATGQRVTLRCSPRSGDLSVYWYQQSLDQGLQFLIQYYNGEERAKGNILERFSAQQFPDLHSELNLSSLELGDSALYFCASSAGGLLRDSGNQPQHFGDGTRLSIL.